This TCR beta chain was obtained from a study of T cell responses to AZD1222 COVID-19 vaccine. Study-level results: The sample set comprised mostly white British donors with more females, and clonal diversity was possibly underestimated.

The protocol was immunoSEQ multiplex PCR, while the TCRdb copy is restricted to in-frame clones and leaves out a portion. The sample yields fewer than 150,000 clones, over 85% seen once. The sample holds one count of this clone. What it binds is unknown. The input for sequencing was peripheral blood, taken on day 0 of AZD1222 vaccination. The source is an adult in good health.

The CDR3 coding sequence is TGCGCCAGCAGCTTAACCGGACAGCCCCTTAACTATGGCTACACCTTC. It is translated as CASSLTGQPLNYGYTF. The chain is built from TRBV5-1 and TRBJ1-2, with D maybe TRBD1 (6 bases). CDR3 length: 16 residues. The germline CDR1 and CDR2 sequences are SGHRS and YFSETQ. V was clipped by 2 bases and J by 1 base, with 15 bases between them.